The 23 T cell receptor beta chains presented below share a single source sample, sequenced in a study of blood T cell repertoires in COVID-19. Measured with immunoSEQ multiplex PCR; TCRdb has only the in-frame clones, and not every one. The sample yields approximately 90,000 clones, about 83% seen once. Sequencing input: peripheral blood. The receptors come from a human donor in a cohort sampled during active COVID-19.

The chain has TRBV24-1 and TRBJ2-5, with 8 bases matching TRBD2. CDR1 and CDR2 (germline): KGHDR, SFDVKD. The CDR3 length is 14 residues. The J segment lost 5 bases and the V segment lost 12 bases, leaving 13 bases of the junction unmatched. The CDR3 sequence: CASSFGGAGETQYF. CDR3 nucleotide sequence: TGTGCCTCCTCGTTCGGGGGGGCAGGGGAGACCCAGTACTTC.

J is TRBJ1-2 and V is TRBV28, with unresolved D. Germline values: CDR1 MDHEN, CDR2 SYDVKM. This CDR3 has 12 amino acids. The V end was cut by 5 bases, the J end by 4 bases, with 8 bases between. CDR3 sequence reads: CASSEDLYGYTF. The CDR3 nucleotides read TGTGCCAGCAGTGAGGATCTCTATGGCTACACCTTC.

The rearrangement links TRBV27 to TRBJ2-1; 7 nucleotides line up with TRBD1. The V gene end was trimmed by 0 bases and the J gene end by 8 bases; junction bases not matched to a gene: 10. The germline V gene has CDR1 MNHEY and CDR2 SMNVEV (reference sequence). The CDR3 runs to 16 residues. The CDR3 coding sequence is TGTGCCAGCAGTTTATCGAGGGGACAGAGGATACATGAGCAGTTCTTC. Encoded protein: CASSLSRGQRIHEQFF.

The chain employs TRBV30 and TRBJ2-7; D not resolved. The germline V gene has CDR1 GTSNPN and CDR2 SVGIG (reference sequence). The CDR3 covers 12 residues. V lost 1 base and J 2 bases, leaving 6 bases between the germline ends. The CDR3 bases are TGTGCCTGGAGTGCTTCCCCCTACGAGCAGTACTTC. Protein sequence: CAWSASPYEQYF.

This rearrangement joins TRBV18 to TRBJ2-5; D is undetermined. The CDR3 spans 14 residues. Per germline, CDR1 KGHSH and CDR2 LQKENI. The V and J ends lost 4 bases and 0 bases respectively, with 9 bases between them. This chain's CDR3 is CASSQINNQETQYF. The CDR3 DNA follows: TGTGCCAGCTCACAAATTAACAACCAAGAGACCCAGTACTTC.

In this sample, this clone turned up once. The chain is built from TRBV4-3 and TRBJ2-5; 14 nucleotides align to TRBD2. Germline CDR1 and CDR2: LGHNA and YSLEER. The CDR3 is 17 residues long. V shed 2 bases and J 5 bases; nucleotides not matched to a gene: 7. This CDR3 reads CASSQSGLAGVAETQYF. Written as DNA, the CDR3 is TGCGCCAGCAGCCAATCGGGACTAGCGGGAGTGGCGGAGACCCAGTACTTC.

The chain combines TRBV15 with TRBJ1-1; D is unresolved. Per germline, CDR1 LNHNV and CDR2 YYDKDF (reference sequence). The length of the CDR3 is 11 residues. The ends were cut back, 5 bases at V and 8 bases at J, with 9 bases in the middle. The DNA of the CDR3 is TGTGCCACCAGCGGCCGGGTCGAAGCTTTCTTT. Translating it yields CATSGRVEAFF. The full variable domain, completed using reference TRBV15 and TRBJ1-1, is DAMVIQNPRYQVTQFGKPVTLSCSQTLNHNVMYWYQQKSSQAPKLLFHYYDKDFNNEADTPDNFQSRRPNTSFCFLDIRSPGLGDTAMYLCATSGRVEAFFGQGTRLTVV.

This CDR3 is CATSRATGLGSYEQYF. CDR3 in DNA: TGTGCCACCAGCAGAGCGACGGGACTAGGCTCCTACGAGCAGTACTTC. The chain is built from TRBV15 and TRBJ2-7, with 8 bases fitting TRBD2. CDR3 length: 16 amino acids. The J segment lost 0 bases and the V segment lost 1 base, leaving 5 bases of the junction unmatched. The germline gives CDR1 LNHNV, CDR2 YYDKDF (reference sequence).

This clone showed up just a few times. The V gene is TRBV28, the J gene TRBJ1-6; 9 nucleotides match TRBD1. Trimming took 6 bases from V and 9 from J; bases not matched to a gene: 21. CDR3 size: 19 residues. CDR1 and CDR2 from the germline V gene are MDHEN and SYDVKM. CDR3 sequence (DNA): TGTGCCAGCAGAAACCCCGGGACAGGGAGCCGTCAGGCCAGTTCACCCCTCCACTTT. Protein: CASRNPGTGSRQASSPLHF.

As DNA, the CDR3 is TGCGCCAGCAGCTTTCTAGCGGGAGGGATGGAGACCCAGTACTTC. Protein sequence: CASSFLAGGMETQYF. This chain links TRBV5-1 with TRBJ2-5; 12 bases line up with TRBD2. Germline V gives CDR1 SGHRS, CDR2 YFSETQ. Germline trimming cut 2 bases from V and 5 bases from J; bases unmatched to any gene: 4. CDR3 length equals 15 residues. The full variable domain, rest sourced from reference TRBV5-1 and TRBJ2-5, is KAGVTQTPRYLIKTRGQQVTLSCSPISGHRSVSWYQQTPGQGLQFLFEYFSETQRNKGNFPGRFSGRQFSNSRSEMNVSTLELGDSALYLCASSFLAGGMETQYFGPGTRLLVL.

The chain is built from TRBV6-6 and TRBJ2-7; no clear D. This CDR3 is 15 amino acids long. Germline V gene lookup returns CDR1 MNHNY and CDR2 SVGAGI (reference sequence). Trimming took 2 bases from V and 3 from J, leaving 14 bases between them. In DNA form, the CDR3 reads TGTGCCAGCAGTTACAGTTCGACTGAATACTACGAGCAGTACTTC. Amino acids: CASSYSSTEYYEQYF.

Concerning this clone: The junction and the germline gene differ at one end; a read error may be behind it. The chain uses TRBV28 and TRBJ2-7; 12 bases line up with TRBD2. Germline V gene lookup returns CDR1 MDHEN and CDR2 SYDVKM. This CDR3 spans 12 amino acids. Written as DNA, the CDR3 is TGCTCTAGCGGGAGGGAGGGATACGAGCAGTACTTC. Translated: CSSGREGYEQYF.

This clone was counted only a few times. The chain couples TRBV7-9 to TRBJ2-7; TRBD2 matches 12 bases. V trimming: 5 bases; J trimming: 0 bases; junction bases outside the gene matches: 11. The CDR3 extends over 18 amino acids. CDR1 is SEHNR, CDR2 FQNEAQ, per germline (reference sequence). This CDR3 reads CASSQTTSGGFSSYEQYF. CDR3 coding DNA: TGTGCCAGCAGCCAAACGACTAGCGGGGGCTTTAGCTCCTACGAGCAGTACTTC.

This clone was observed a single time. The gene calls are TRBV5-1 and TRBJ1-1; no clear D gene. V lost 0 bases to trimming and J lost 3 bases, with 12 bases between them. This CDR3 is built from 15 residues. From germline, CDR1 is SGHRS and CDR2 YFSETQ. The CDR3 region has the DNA TGCGCCAGCAGCTTGGCCGCGTTACCGGACACTGAAGCTTTCTTT. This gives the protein CASSLAALPDTEAFF. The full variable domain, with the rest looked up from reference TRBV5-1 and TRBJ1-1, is KAGVTQTPRYLIKTRGQQVTLSCSPISGHRSVSWYQQTPGQGLQFLFEYFSETQRNKGNFPGRFSGRQFSNSRSEMNVSTLELGDSALYLCASSLAALPDTEAFFGQGTRLTVV.

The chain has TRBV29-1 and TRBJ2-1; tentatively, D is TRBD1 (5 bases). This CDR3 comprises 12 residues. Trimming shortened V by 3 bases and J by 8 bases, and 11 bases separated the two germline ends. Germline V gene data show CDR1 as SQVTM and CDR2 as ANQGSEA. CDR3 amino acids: CSVDSWGDEQFF. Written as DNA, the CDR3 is TGCAGCGTTGATTCATGGGGCGATGAGCAGTTCTTC.

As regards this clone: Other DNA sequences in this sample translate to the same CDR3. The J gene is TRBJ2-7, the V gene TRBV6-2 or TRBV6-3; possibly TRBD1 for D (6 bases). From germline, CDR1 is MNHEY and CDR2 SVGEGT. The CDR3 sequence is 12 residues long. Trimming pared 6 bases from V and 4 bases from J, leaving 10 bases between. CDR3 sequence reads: CASSKQGYEQYF. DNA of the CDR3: TGTGCCAGCAGCAAACAGGGTTACGAGCAGTACTTC.

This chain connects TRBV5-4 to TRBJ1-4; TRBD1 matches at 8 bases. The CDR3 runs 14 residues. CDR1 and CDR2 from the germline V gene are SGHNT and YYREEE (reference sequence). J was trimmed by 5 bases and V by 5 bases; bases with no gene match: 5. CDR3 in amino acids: CASSQGARNEKLFF. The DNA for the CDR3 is TGTGCCAGCAGTCAGGGGGCGCGGAATGAAAAACTGTTTTTT.

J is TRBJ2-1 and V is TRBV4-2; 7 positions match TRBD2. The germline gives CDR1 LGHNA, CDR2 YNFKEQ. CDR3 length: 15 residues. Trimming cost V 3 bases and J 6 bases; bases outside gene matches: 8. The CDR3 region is CASSHRLAPLNEQFF. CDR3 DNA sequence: TGTGCCAGCAGCCACCGACTAGCTCCACTCAATGAGCAGTTCTTC.

CDR3 in DNA: TGTGCCAGCAGCTTTACTCTAGGACTAGTCGTCCAAGAGACCCAGTACTTC. Protein product: CASSFTLGLVVQETQYF. V and J are TRBV7-8 and TRBJ2-5, with TRBD2 matching over 7 bases. This CDR3 is built from 17 residues. The germline CDR1 and CDR2 sequences are SGHVS and FQNEAQ. V shed 3 bases, J shed 1 base, and the junction held 11 bases outside the gene matches.

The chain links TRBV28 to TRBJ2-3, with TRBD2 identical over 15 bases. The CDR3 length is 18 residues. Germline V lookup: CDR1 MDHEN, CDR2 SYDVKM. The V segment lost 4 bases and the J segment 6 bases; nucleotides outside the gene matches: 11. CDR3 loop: CASSSLRTSGRAGDTQYF. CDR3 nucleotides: TGTGCCAGCAGTTCCTTGCGGACTAGCGGGAGGGCCGGGGATACGCAGTATTTT.

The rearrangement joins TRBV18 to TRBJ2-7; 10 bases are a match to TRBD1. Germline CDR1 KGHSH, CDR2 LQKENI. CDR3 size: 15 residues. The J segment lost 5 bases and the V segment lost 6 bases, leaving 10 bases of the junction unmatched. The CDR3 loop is CASSRASTGGNEQYF. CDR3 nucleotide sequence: TGTGCCAGCTCCCGCGCCTCGACAGGGGGCAACGAGCAGTACTTC.

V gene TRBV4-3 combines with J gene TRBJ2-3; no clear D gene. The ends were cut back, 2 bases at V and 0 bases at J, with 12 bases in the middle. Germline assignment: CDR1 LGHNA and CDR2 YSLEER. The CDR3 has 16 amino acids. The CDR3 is CASSQFGATSTDTQYF. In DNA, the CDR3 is TGCGCCAGCAGCCAATTCGGAGCAACTAGCACAGATACGCAGTATTTT.

The CDR3 nucleotides read TGTGCCAGCAGCTTAGTGTCGGGAGGAACCTACGAGCAGTACTTC. The encoded protein is CASSLVSGGTYEQYF. The chain carries TRBV7-2 and TRBJ2-7; 7 bases are a match to TRBD2. Germline lookup yields CDR1 SGHTA and CDR2 FQGNSA. Trimming removed 1 base from V and 2 bases from J; junction bases left unmatched: 5. This CDR3 is 15 amino acids long.